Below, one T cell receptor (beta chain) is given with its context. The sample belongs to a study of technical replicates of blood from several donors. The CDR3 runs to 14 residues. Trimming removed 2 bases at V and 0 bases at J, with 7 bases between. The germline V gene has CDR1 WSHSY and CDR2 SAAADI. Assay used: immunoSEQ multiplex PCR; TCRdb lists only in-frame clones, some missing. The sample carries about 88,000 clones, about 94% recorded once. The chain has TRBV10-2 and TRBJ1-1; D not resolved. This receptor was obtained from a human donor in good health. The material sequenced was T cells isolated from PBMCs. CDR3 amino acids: CASSEPGLNTEAFF. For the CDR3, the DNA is TGCGCCAGCAGTGAGCCAGGATTGAACACTGAAGCTTTCTTT.